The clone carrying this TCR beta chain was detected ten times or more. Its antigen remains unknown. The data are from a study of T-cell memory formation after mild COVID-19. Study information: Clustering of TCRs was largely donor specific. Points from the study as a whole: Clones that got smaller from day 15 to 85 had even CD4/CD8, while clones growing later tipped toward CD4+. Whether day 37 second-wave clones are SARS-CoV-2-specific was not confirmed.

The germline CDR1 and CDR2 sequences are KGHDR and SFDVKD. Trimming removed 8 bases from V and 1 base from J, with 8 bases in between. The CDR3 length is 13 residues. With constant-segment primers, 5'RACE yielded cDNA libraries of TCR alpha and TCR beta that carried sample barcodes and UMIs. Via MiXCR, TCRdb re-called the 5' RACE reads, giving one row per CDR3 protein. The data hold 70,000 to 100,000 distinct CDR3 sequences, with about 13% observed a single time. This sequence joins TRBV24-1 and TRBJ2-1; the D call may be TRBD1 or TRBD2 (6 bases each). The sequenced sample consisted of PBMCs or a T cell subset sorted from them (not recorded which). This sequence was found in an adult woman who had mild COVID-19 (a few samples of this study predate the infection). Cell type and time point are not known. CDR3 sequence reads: CATTGASYNEQFF. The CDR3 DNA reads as TGTGCCACCACGGGGGCTTCCTACAATGAGCAGTTCTTC.